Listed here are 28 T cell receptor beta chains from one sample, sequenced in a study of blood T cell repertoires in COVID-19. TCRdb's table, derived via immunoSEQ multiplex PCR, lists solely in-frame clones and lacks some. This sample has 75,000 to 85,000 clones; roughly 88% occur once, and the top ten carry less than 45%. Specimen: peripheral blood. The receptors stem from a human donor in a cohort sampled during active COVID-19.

CDR3 in DNA: TGCGCCAGCAGCTTGGCCTCTCAAGACAATCAAGAGACCCAGTACTTC. Protein sequence: CASSLASQDNQETQYF. The chain links TRBV5-1 to TRBJ2-5; no definite D call. V was shortened by 0 bases and J by 2 bases, with 14 bases between the two germline ends. Germline V gene data show CDR1 as SGHRS and CDR2 as YFSETQ. This CDR3 has 16 residues. Variable domain in full (rest from reference TRBV5-1 and TRBJ2-5): KAGVTQTPRYLIKTRGQQVTLSCSPISGHRSVSWYQQTPGQGLQFLFEYFSETQRNKGNFPGRFSGRQFSNSRSEMNVSTLELGDSALYLCASSLASQDNQETQYFGPGTRLLVL.

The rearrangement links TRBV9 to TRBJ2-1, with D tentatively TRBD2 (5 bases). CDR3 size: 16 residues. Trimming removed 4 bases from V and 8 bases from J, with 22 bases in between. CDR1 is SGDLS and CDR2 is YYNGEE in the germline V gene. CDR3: CASSPRGSAVRDEQFF. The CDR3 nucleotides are TGTGCCAGCAGCCCCCGCGGTAGCGCCGTGAGGGATGAGCAGTTCTTC.

CDR3 sequence reads: CASSANIQETQYF. In nucleotides, the CDR3 is TGCGCCAGCAGCGCAAACATACAAGAGACCCAGTACTTC. V gene TRBV5-1 combines with J gene TRBJ2-5; D is unclear. V was pared by 4 bases and J by 2 bases, with 9 bases between. In germline, CDR1 is SGHRS, CDR2 YFSETQ. The CDR3 is 13 amino acids.

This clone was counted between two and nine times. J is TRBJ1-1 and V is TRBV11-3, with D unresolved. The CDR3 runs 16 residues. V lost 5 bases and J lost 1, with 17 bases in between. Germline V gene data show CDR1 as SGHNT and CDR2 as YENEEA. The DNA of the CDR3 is TGTGCCAGCAGCCAACCTTCCCGACAAACGAACACTGAAGCTTTCTTT. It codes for CASSQPSRQTNTEAFF.

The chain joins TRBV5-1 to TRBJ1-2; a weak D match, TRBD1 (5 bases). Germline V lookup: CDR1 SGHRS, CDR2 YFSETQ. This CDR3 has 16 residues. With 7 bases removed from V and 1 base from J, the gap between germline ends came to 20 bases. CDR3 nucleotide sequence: TGCGCCAGCCCACGGAGGGCAGACAGTCATAACTATGGCTACACCTTC. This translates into CASPRRADSHNYGYTF.

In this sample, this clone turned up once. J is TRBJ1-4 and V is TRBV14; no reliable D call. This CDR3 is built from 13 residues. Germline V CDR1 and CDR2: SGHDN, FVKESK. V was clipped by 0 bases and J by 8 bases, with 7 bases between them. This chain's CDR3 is CASSQEVGEKLFF. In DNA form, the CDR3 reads TGTGCCAGCAGCCAAGAGGTCGGGGAAAAACTGTTTTTT.

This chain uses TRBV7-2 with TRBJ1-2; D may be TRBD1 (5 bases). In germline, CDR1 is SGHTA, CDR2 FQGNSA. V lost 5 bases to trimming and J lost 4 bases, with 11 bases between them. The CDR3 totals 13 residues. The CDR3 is CASSQGGRYGYTF. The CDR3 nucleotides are TGTGCCAGCAGCCAGGGAGGACGCTATGGCTACACCTTC.

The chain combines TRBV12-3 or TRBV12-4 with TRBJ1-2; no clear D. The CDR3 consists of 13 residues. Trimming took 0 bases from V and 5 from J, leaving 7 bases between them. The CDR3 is CASSLAVSYGYTF. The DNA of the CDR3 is TGTGCCAGCAGTTTAGCGGTTAGTTATGGCTACACCTTC.

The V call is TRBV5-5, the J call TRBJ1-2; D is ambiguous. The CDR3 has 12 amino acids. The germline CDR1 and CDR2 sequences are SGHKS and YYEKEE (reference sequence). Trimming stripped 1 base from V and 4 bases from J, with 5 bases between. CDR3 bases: TGTGCCAGCAGCTTGAACACCTATGGCTACACCTTC. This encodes CASSLNTYGYTF.

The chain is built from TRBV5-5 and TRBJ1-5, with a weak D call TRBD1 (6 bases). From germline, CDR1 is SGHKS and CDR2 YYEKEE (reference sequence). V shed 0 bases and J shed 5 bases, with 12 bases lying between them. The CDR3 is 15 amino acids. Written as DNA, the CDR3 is TGTGCCAGCAGCTTGGGACAACAGGGTTATCAGCCCCAGCATTTT. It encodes CASSLGQQGYQPQHF. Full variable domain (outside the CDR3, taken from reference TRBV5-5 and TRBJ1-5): DAGVTQSPTHLIKTRGQQVTLRCSPISGHKSVSWYQQVLGQGPQFIFQYYEKEERGRGNFPDRFSARQFPNYSSELNVNALLLGDSALYLCASSLGQQGYQPQHFGDGTRLSIL.

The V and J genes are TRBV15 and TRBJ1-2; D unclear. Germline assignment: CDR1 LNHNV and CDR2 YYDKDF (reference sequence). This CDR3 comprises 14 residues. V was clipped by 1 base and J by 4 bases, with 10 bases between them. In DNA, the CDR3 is TGTGCCACCAGCAGAGGAGACACTGGCTATGGCTACACCTTC. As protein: CATSRGDTGYGYTF. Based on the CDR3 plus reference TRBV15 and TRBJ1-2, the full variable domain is DAMVIQNPRYQVTQFGKPVTLSCSQTLNHNVMYWYQQKSSQAPKLLFHYYDKDFNNEADTPDNFQSRRPNTSFCFLDIRSPGLGDTAMYLCATSRGDTGYGYTFGSGTRLTVV.

CDR3 nucleotide sequence: TGTGCCAGCAGCCCCGGGACTAGCGGCGGTGATGAGCAGTTCTTC. Translating it yields CASSPGTSGGDEQFF. The chain joins TRBV7-7 to TRBJ2-1, with 11 bases lining up with TRBD2. CDR3 length: 15 amino acids. Trimming at V came to 5 bases and at J to 8 bases, leaving 8 bases not matched to a gene. CDR1 SSHAT and CDR2 FNYEAQ come from the germline V gene (reference sequence).

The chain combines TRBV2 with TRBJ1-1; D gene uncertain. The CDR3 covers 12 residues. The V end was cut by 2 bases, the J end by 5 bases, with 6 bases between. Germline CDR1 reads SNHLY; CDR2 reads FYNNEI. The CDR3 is CASSEFRTEAFF. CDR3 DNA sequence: TGTGCCAGCAGTGAATTCAGGACTGAAGCTTTCTTT.

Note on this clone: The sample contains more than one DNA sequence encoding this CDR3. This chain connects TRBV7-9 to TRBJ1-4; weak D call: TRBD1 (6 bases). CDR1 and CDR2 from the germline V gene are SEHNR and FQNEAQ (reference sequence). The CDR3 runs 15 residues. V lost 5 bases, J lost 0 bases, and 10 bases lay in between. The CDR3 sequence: CASSLGQTTNEKLFF. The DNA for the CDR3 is TGTGCCAGCAGCCTCGGACAGACAACTAATGAAAAACTGTTTTTT.

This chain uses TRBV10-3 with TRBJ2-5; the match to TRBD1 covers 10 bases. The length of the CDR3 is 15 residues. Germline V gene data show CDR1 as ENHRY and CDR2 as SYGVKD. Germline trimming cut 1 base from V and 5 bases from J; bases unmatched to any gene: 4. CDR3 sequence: CAISEFGQGEETQYF. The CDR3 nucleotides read TGTGCCATCAGTGAGTTTGGACAGGGGGAGGAGACCCAGTACTTC.

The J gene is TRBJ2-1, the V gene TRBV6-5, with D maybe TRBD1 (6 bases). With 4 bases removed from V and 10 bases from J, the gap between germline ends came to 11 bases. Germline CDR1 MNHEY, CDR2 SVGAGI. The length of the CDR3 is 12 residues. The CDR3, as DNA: TGTGCCAGCAGTTGGGGACAACAAGAGCAGTTCTTC. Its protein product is CASSWGQQEQFF.

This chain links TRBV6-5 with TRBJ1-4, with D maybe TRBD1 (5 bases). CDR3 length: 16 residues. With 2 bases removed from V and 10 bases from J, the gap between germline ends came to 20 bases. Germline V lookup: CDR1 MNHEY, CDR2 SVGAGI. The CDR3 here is CASSYISGQGHGKLFF. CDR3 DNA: TGTGCCAGCAGTTACATATCCGGGCAGGGCCACGGAAAACTGTTTTTT.

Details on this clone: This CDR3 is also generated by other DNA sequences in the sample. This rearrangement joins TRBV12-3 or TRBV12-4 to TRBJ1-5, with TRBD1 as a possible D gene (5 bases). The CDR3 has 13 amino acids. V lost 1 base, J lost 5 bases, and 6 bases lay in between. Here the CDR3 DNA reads TGTGCCAGCAGTTTAGGGGGGGATCAGCCCCAGCATTTT. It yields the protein CASSLGGDQPQHF.

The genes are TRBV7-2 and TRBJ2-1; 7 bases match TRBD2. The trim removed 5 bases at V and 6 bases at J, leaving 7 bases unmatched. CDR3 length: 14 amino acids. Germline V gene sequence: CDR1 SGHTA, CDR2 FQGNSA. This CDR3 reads CASSGGGWSNEQFF. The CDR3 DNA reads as TGTGCCAGCAGCGGGGGGGGTTGGTCCAATGAGCAGTTCTTC.

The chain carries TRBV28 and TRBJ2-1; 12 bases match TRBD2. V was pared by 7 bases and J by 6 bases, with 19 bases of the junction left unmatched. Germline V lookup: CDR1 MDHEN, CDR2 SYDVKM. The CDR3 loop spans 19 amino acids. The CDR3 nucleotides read TGTGCCAGCATCCCAGGGGGGAAAAGACTAGCGGGAGCCGGCAATGAGCAGTTCTTC. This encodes CASIPGGKRLAGAGNEQFF.

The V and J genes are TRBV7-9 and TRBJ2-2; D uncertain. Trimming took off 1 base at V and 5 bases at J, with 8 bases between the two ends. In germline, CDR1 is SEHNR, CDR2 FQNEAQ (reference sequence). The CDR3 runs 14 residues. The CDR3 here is CASSLGLSTGELFF. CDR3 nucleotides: TGTGCCAGCAGCTTAGGACTTTCAACCGGGGAGCTGTTTTTT.

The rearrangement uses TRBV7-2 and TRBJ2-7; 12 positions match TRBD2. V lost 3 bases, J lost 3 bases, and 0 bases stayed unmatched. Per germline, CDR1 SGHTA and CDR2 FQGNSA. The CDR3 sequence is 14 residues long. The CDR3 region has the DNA TGTGCCAGCAGCTTGACTAGCGGGAGCTACGAGCAGTACTTC. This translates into CASSLTSGSYEQYF. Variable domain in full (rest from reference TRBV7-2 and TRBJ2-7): GAGVSQSPSNKVTEKGKDVELRCDPISGHTALYWYRQSLGQGLEFLIYFQGNSAPDKSGLPSDRFSAERTGGSVSTLTIQRTQQEDSAVYLCASSLTSGSYEQYFGPGTRLTVT.

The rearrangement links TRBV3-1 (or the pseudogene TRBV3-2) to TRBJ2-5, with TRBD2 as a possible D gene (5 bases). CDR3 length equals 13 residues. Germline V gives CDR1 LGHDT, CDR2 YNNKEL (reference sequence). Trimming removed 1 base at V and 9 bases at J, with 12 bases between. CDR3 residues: CASSQGVGSAQYF. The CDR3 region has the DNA TGTGCCAGCAGCCAAGGGGTGGGGAGCGCCCAGTACTTC.

CDR3 sequence: CASSKGQGLTDTQYF. CDR3 DNA: TGTGCCAGCAGCAAAGGCCAGGGTCTTACAGATACGCAGTATTTT. V and J are TRBV21-1 and TRBJ2-3; the listed D gene, TRBD1, was not tested against the DNA. TRBV21-1 is a pseudogene segment. The CDR3 is 15 residues long.

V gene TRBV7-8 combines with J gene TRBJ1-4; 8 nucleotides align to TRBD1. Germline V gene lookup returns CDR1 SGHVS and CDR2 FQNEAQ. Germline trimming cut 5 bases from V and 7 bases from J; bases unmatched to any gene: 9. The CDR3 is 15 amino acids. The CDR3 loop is CASSPRQGLGEKLFF. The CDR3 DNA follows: TGTGCCAGCAGCCCCCGACAGGGGTTGGGTGAAAAACTGTTTTTT.

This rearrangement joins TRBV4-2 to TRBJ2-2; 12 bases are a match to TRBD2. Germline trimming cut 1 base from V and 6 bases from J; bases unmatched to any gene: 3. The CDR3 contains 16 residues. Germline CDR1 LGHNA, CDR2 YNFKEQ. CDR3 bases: TGTGCCAGCAGCCAAGCTAGCGGGGGGGCTGCCGGGGAGCTGTTTTTT. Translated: CASSQASGGAAGELFF.

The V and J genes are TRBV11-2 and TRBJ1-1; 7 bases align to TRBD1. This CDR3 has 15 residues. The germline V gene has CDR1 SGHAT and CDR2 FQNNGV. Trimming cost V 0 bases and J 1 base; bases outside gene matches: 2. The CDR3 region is CASSLEGGKNTEAFF. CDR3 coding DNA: TGTGCCAGCAGCTTAGAAGGGGGCAAGAACACTGAAGCTTTCTTT.

The CDR3 region has the DNA TGTGCCAGCACGAGACAGGGCGTCAATGAGCAGTTCTTC. This sequence encodes CASTRQGVNEQFF. The chain employs TRBV6-5 and TRBJ2-1; 7 bases match TRBD1. With V trimmed by 7 bases and J by 6 bases, 6 bases remained unmatched. The V gene's germline CDR1 is MNHEY and CDR2 SVGAGI. CDR3 length: 13 residues.